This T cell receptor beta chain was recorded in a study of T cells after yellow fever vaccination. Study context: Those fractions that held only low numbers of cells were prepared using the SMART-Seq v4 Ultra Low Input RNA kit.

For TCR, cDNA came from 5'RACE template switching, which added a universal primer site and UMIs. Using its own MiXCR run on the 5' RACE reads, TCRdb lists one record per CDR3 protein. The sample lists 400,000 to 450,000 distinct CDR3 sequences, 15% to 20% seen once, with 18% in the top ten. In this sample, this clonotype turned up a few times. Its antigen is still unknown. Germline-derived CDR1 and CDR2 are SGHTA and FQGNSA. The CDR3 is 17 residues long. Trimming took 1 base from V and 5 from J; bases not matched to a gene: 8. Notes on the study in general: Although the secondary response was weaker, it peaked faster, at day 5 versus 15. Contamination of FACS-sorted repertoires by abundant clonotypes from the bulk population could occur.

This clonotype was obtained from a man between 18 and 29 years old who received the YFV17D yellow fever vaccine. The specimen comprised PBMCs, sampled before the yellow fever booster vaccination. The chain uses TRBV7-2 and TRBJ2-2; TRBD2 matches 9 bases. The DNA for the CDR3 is TGTGCCAGCAGCTTAGATCGCGGGGGGGCCCGGACCGGGGAGCTGTTTTTT. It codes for CASSLDRGGARTGELFF.